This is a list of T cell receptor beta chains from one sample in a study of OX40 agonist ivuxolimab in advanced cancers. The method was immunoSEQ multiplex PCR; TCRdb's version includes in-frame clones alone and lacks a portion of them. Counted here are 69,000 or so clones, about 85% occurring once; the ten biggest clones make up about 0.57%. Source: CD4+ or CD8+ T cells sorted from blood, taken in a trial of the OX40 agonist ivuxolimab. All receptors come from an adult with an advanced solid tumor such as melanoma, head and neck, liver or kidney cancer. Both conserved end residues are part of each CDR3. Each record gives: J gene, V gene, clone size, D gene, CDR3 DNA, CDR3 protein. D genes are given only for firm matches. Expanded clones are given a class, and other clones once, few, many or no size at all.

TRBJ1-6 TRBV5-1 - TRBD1 TGCGCCAGCAGCTTATCGGGACAGGGGCGATCACCCCTCCACTTT CASSLSGQGRSPLHF
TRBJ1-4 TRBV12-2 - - TGTGCAAGTCGCTTAGTTCGGGGCTCGTCGGGGTACCTTGAAAAACTGTTTTTT CASRLVRGSSGYLEKLFF
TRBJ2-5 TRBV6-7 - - TGTGCCAGCAGCCTCCCGGGCCCCGGTCAGACCCAGTACTTC CASSLPGPGQTQYF
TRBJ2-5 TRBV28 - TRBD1 TGTGCCAGCAGTGGGGGCGGACAGGGCCAAGAGACCCAGTACTTC CASSGGGQGQETQYF
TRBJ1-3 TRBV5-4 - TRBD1 TGTGCCAGCAGACGGACAGGGGGCCCCACTGGAAACACCATATATTTT CASRRTGGPTGNTIYF
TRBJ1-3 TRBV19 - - TGTGCAACCGAGGGCCAAGCGGGAAACACCATATATTTT CATEGQAGNTIYF
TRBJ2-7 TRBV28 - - TGTGCCAGCAGGGGGGGCTACGAGCAGTACTTC CASRGGYEQYF
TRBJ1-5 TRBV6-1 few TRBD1 TGTGCCAGCACCGGGACAGGGGGGAGCAATCAGCCCCAGCATTTT CASTGTGGSNQPQHF
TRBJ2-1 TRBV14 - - TGTGCCAGCAGCCAAGATGGCTACAACAATGAGCAGTTCTTC CASSQDGYNNEQFF
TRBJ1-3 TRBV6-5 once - TGTGCCAGCAGTACGACGGGGGTAGCTGGAAACACCATATATTTT CASSTTGVAGNTIYF
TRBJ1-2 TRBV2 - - TGTGCCAGCAGTCCCTCTTGGGGCCTGCCTAGCGGCTACACCTTC CASSPSWGLPSGYTF
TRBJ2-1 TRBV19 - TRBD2 TGTGCCAGTAGTAACTTAGCGGGAGGGCCGCTTTATAATGAGCAGTTCTTC CASSNLAGGPLYNEQFF
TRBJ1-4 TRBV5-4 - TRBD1 TGTGCCAGCAGTCAGAAAATGCAACAGGGGGCTAATGAAAAACTGTTTTTT CASSQKMQQGANEKLFF
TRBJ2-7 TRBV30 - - TGTGCCTGGAGTGCGACGGAGCAGTACTTC CAWSATEQYF
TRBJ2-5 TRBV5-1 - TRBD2 TGCGCAAGATCCCTTGTGACTAGCGGGAATGTAGAGACCCAGTACTTC CARSLVTSGNVETQYF
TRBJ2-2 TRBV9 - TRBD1 TGTGCCAGCAGCCCGCGGACAGGGGCGGGCACCGGGGAGCTGTTTTTT CASSPRTGAGTGELFF
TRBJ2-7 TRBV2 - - TGTGCCAGCAGTGACGTGTCCCTTAGCTCCTACGAGCAGTACTTC CASSDVSLSSYEQYF
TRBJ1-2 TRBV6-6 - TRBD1 TGTGCCAGCAGCGAGGGACAGGGGAACTATGGCTACACCTTC CASSEGQGNYGYTF
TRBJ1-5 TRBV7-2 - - TGTGCCAGCAGCTACAGGGTAGCGCAGCCCCAGCATTTT CASSYRVAQPQHF
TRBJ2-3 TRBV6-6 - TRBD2 TGTGCCAGCAGGCCCGGGGGGGCCGTAGATACGCAGTATTTT CASRPGGAVDTQYF
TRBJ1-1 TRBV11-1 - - TGTGCCAGTAGGGGACGCTCTGAAGCTTTCTTT CASRGRSEAFF
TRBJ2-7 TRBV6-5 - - TGTGCCAGCAGGGGCGGGACTTACGAGCAGTACTTC CASRGGTYEQYF
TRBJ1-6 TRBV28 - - TGTGCCAGCAGTTCAGCGGGGGGCGTGGATTCACCCCTCCACTTT CASSSAGGVDSPLHF
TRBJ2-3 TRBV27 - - TGTGCCAGCAGCAGACTAGGTTCAGGGGATACGCAGTATTTT CASSRLGSGDTQYF
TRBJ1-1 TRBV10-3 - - TGTGCCATCACCCCGGGACAACCGGACGGCACTGAAGCTTTCTTT CAITPGQPDGTEAFF
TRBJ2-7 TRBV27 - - TGTGCCAGCAGTTCTCCGGGGACCGACCCCTACGAGCAGTACTTC CASSSPGTDPYEQYF
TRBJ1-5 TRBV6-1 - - TGTGCCAGCAGTGAATACGGGCGGAGCAATCAGCCCCAGCATTTT CASSEYGRSNQPQHF
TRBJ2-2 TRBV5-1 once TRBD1 TGCGCCAGCAGCGTTAGACAGGGTTACACCGGGGAGCTGTTTTTT CASSVRQGYTGELFF
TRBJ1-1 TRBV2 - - TGTGCCAGCAGTGATTGGGCCAAGGTAACTGAAGCTTTCTTT CASSDWAKVTEAFF
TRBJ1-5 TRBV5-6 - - TGTGCCAGCAGCTGGGGACCTTTTCAGCCCCAGCATTTT CASSWGPFQPQHF
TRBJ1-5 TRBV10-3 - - TGTGCCACCCAGGCGGACTTGGGCAATCAGCCCCAGCATTTT CATQADLGNQPQHF